The rows below give T cell receptor beta chains drawn from one sample of a study of chemoradiotherapy in HPV16-positive cancers. Repertoires were generated with immunoSEQ multiplex PCR, while TCRdb's copy carries only in-frame clones and drops some. The sample contains 15,000 or so clones, 65% to 80% of which appear only once. The sequenced sample was tumor tissue, obtained from a patient who underwent chemoradiotherapy. The receptors stem from a human donor with HPV-associated anogenital cancer. Both conserved end residues are part of each CDR3. The order of the fields is D gene, V gene, clone size, J gene, CDR3 protein, CDR3 DNA. A D gene is named only where the DNA matches it firmly. Not all rows give a size; the values are once, few, many and, for expanded clones, a class.

D: .
V: TRBV6-5
size: .
J: TRBJ1-2
CDR3: CASSTDSGYTF
DNA: TGTGCCAGCAGTACGGACAGCGGCTACACCTTC

D: .
V: TRBV7-9
size: .
J: TRBJ1-1
CDR3: CASSLWANTEAFF
DNA: TGTGCCAGCAGCTTGTGGGCGAACACTGAAGCTTTCTTT

D: .
V: TRBV7-2
size: .
J: TRBJ2-1
CDR3: CASSLDNLSSYNEQFF
DNA: TGTGCCAGCAGCTTAGATAACCTAAGCTCCTACAATGAGCAGTTCTTC

D: TRBD1
V: TRBV18
size: .
J: TRBJ1-2
CDR3: CASSPGLIRQGNYGYTF
DNA: TGTGCCAGCTCACCAGGATTAATTCGACAGGGGAACTATGGCTACACCTTC

D: .
V: TRBV28
size: few
J: TRBJ2-1
CDR3: CASVSLGSYNEQFF
DNA: TGTGCCAGCGTAAGTCTCGGCTCCTACAATGAGCAGTTCTTC

D: .
V: TRBV7-8
size: .
J: TRBJ2-7
CDR3: CASSPRDHSYEQYF
DNA: TGTGCCAGCAGCCCCCGGGACCACTCCTACGAGCAGTACTTC

D: .
V: TRBV18
size: .
J: TRBJ2-1
CDR3: CASSPPSVWNEQFF
DNA: TGTGCCAGCTCACCGCCTTCGGTTTGGAATGAGCAGTTCTTC

D: TRBD1
V: TRBV2
size: .
J: TRBJ1-1
CDR3: CASSPDRGRVTEAFF
DNA: TGTGCCAGCAGTCCCGACAGGGGGCGAGTCACTGAAGCTTTCTTT

D: .
V: TRBV29-1
size: .
J: TRBJ1-1
CDR3: CSVGQKNTEAFF
DNA: TGCAGCGTTGGGCAAAAGAACACTGAAGCTTTCTTT

D: TRBD1
V: TRBV4-1
size: .
J: TRBJ1-1
CDR3: CASSQVGTENTEAFF
DNA: TGCGCCAGCAGCCAAGTAGGGACAGAGAACACTGAAGCTTTCTTT

D: .
V: TRBV12-5
size: few
J: TRBJ1-6
CDR3: CASGLIANSPLHF
DNA: TGTGCTAGTGGTTTGATAGCGAATTCACCCCTCCACTTT

D: .
V: TRBV5-1
size: .
J: TRBJ2-7
CDR3: CASSFLRGGVPYEQYF
DNA: TGCGCCAGCAGCTTCCTTAGGGGCGGGGTCCCCTACGAGCAGTACTTC

D: TRBD2
V: TRBV7-9
size: .
J: TRBJ2-4
CDR3: CASSLGGEGAKNIQYF
DNA: TGTGCCAGCAGCTTAGGGGGGGAGGGGGCCAAAAACATTCAGTACTTC

D: TRBD2
V: TRBV11-2
size: .
J: TRBJ2-7
CDR3: CASSKYSASGNYEQYF
DNA: TGTGCCAGCAGCAAATACTCGGCTAGCGGTAACTACGAGCAGTACTTC

D: .
V: TRBV29-1
size: .
J: TRBJ2-3
CDR3: CSVKKIRETQYF
DNA: TGCAGCGTTAAAAAGATCAGGGAAACGCAGTATTTT

D: .
V: TRBV15
size: .
J: TRBJ2-3
CDR3: CATSRVFQTDTQYF
DNA: TGTGCCACCAGCAGAGTATTCCAGACAGATACGCAGTATTTT

D: .
V: TRBV7-9
size: .
J: TRBJ2-2
CDR3: CASSPSSAGELFF
DNA: TGTGCCAGCAGCCCCTCCTCTGCCGGGGAGCTGTTTTTT